This T cell receptor (beta chain) stems from a study of blood T cells in healthy people across ages. The length of the CDR3 is 16 residues. Trimming took off 4 bases at V and 4 bases at J, with 17 bases between the two ends. CDR1 and CDR2 (germline): MNHNY, SVGAGI (reference sequence). As concerns this clonotype: The antigen is undetermined.

Then a second PCR, running about 6 to 11 cycles, was carried out with a sample-barcoded 5' primer and a J-beta primer mix. MiXCR, applied by TCRdb to the 5' RACE reads, yields one record per CDR3 protein. Seen here are about 720,000 distinct CDR3 sequences, 20% to 25% observed once, and the top ten hold around 22%. Overall study results and limits: Researchers judged that diversity estimates from one million T cells fell short of true values. Naive and antigen-experienced cells were not separated, limiting conclusive comparison. Samples with more naive T cells showed higher observed beta diversity. It was the long-lived donors that had more naive CD4+ cells and higher diversity than aged donors.

The sequence came from a man between 65 and 85 years old in good health. The V and J genes are TRBV6-6 and TRBJ2-1; no definite D call. Sample: blood. CDR3 sequence (DNA): TGTGCCAGCAGTTTTCCCCCCCCCACCCGATACAATGAGCAGTTCTTC. Residues: CASSFPPPTRYNEQFF.